A single sample is the source of the 12 T cell receptor beta chains below, sequenced in a study of shared clonotypes between healthy human individuals. The protocol was immunoSEQ multiplex PCR, while the TCRdb copy is restricted to in-frame clones and leaves out a portion. The table has about 2 million clones, 95% seen once. Sample: naive CD4+ T cells sorted from blood. The subset denotes: CD45RA+ positively selected. The receptors derive from a man younger than 30 in good health.

The rearrangement uses TRBV6-5 and TRBJ1-2; D is perhaps TRBD1 (5 bases). Germline CDR1 and CDR2: MNHEY and SVGAGI. The CDR3 sequence is 14 residues long. The ends were cut back, 6 bases at V and 0 bases at J, with 11 bases in the middle. The CDR3 region has the DNA TGTGCCAGCAGGACCGGGACGTCTAACTATGGCTACACCTTC. Its translation: CASRTGTSNYGYTF.

The V call is TRBV20-1, the J call TRBJ1-5; unclear D gene. Trimming shortened V by 6 bases and J by 6 bases, and 9 bases separated the two germline ends. In germline, CDR1 is DFQATT, CDR2 SNEGSKA (reference sequence). This CDR3 region has 11 residues. The CDR3 sequence: CSASSGQPQHF. The CDR3 DNA reads as TGCAGTGCCAGTTCTGGTCAGCCCCAGCATTTT.

Regarding this clone: The identical CDR3 is also encoded by other nucleotide sequences in the sample. This chain connects TRBV7-9 to TRBJ1-2, with 11 bases lining up with TRBD1. Trimming at V came to 1 base and at J to 5 bases, leaving 3 bases not matched to a gene. The CDR3 is 15 amino acids. CDR1 is SEHNR and CDR2 is FQNEAQ in the germline V gene (reference sequence). DNA for the CDR3: TGTGCCAGCAGCTTAGGGACAGGGGGCGAGTATGGCTACACCTTC. Translating gives CASSLGTGGEYGYTF.

The chain is built from TRBV2 and TRBJ2-2, with D possibly being TRBD1 (6 bases). CDR3 size: 13 residues. V gave up 7 bases and J gave up 7 bases, with 13 bases separating them. Germline assignment: CDR1 SNHLY and CDR2 FYNNEI. This chain's CDR3 is CASILQGDGELFF. The CDR3 DNA follows: TGTGCCAGCATCCTACAGGGAGACGGGGAGCTGTTTTTT.

The gene calls are TRBV6-1 and TRBJ2-7; tentatively, D is TRBD2 (6 bases). Trimming removed 6 bases from V and 5 bases from J, with 17 bases in between. This CDR3 contains 14 residues. Per germline, CDR1 MNHNS and CDR2 SASEGT. The CDR3 here is CASRDYIEPNEQYF. As DNA, the CDR3 is TGTGCCAGCAGGGACTACATAGAACCAAACGAGCAGTACTTC.

The chain is built from TRBV11-2 and TRBJ2-7, with TRBD2 matching 7 bases. CDR1 and CDR2 from the germline V gene are SGHAT and FQNNGV. V trimming: 5 bases; J trimming: 2 bases; junction bases outside the gene matches: 9. The CDR3 runs 15 residues. Here the CDR3 DNA reads TGTGCCAGCAGCATTGCTCAAGCGGGACCCTACGAGCAGTACTTC. Encoded protein: CASSIAQAGPYEQYF. Together with reference TRBV11-2 and TRBJ2-7, the CDR3 gives the full variable domain: EAGVAQSPRYKIIEKRQSVAFWCNPISGHATLYWYQQILGQGPKLLIQFQNNGVVDDSQLPKDRFSAERLKGVDSTLKIQPAKLEDSAVYLCASSIAQAGPYEQYFGPGTRLTVT.

J is TRBJ2-7 and V is TRBV7-9; D is perhaps TRBD1 (6 bases). With 6 bases removed from V and 3 bases from J, the gap between germline ends came to 9 bases. This CDR3 is built from 12 residues. Germline V gene sequence: CDR1 SEHNR, CDR2 FQNEAQ (reference sequence). For the CDR3, the DNA is TGTGCCAGCAGTAAGGGGGTCTACGAGCAGTACTTC. This codes for CASSKGVYEQYF.

V gene TRBV5-4 combines with J gene TRBJ1-2; weak D call: TRBD1 (5 bases). Looked up from germline, CDR1 is SGHNT and CDR2 is YYREEE (reference sequence). The germline V and J ends were trimmed by 3 bases and 3 bases, with 15 bases remaining between them. The CDR3 is 15 amino acids. The CDR3 spells CASSWKVGGDYGYTF. DNA of the CDR3: TGTGCCAGCAGCTGGAAGGTTGGGGGAGACTATGGCTACACCTTC. The full variable domain, rest sourced from reference TRBV5-4 and TRBJ1-2, is ETGVTQSPTHLIKTRGQQVTLRCSSQSGHNTVSWYQQALGQGPQFIFQYYREEENGRGNFPPRFSGLQFPNYSSELNVNALELDDSALYLCASSWKVGGDYGYTFGSGTRLTVV.

Notes on this clone: The sample holds other DNA sequences that translate to the same CDR3. The chain is built from TRBV7-2 and TRBJ2-7; D is unclear. This CDR3 is 14 amino acids long. The V and J ends lost 1 base and 0 bases respectively, with 7 bases between them. Per germline, CDR1 SGHTA and CDR2 FQGNSA. The CDR3 sequence is CASSLGGTSYEQYF. The DNA of the CDR3 is TGTGCCAGCAGCTTAGGCGGAACCTCCTACGAGCAGTACTTC.

The chain combines TRBV6-1 with TRBJ1-6; 7 bases line up with TRBD1. The CDR3 runs to 16 residues. V trimming: 4 bases; J trimming: 6 bases; junction bases outside the gene matches: 9. Germline CDR1 is MNHNS and CDR2 is SASEGT. In nucleotides, the CDR3 is TGTGCCAGCAGTGGAGCCGGGACAGCGCCTAATTCACCCCTCCACTTT. Translating gives CASSGAGTAPNSPLHF.

This clone came up once. The chain employs TRBV18 and TRBJ1-2, with a possible D match to TRBD1 (5 bases). CDR1 and CDR2 from the germline V gene are KGHSH and LQKENI. This CDR3 is 14 amino acids long. V lost 3 bases to trimming and J lost 4 bases, with 12 bases between them. CDR3 sequence: CASSPQGDIYGYTF. CDR3 DNA sequence: TGTGCCAGCTCACCTCAGGGTGACATCTATGGCTACACCTTC.

On this clone: The same CDR3 also results from other DNA sequences found in this sample. The rearrangement joins TRBV2 to TRBJ1-5; D call uncertain. Germline CDR1 is SNHLY and CDR2 is FYNNEI. The germline V and J ends were trimmed by 6 bases and 2 bases, with 8 bases remaining between them. This CDR3 has 13 residues. CDR3 nucleotides: TGTGCCAGCAGGACGCTGGGCAATCAGCCCCAGCATTTT. Its protein product is CASRTLGNQPQHF.